This TCR beta chain was sequenced for a study of T-cell reconstitution after alpha-beta-depleted transplantation in children. This clonotype was observed many times. Unique molecular identifiers tagged the TCRbeta library. TCRdb independently ran MiXCR on the PCR reads; one entry per CDR3 protein. The profile covers about 610,000 distinct CDR3 sequences, with about 10% appearing a single time and roughly 3.9% taken by the ten largest. This sequence was found in a human donor who donated a stem cell graft to a child with acute myeloid leukemia. The specimen comprised PBMCs from the stem cell graft donor, sampled from the stem cell graft.

The CDR3 DNA is TGCAGTGCTAGAGGGGACCAGGGCTATGGCTACACCTTC. As protein: CSARGDQGYGYTF. V usage is TRBV20-1 and J usage is TRBJ1-2; perhaps TRBD1 as D (5 bases). CDR1 and CDR2 from the germline V gene are DFQATT and SNEGSKA (reference sequence). V was clipped by 1 base and J by 4 bases, with 10 bases between them. There are 13 residues in the CDR3.